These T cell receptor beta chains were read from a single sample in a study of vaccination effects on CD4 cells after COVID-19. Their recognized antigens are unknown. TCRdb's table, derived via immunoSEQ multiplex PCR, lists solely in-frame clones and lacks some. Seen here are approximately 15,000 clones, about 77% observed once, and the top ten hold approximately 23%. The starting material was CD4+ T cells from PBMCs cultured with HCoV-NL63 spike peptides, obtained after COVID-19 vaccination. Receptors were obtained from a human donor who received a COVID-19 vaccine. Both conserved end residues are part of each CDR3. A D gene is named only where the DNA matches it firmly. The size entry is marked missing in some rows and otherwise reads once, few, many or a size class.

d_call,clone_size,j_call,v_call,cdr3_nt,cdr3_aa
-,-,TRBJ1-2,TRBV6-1,TGTGCCAGCAGTGAGAATAACTATGGCTACACCTTC,CASSENNYGYTF
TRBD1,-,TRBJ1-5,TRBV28,TGTGCCAGCACCCTTATGGGGCTGAGGGGGCAGGGGGCCGGTCAGCCCCAGCATTTT,CASTLMGLRGQGAGQPQHF
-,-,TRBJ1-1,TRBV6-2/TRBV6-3,TGTGCCAGCAGTTACTCGCGGTGGTCTGAGGGCTCCCGGAACACTGAAGCTTTCTTT,CASSYSRWSEGSRNTEAFF
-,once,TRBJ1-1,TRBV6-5,TGTGCCAGCAGTAATAGGTGGAAAGCTTTCTTT,CASSNRWKAFF
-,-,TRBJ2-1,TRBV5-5,TGTGCCAGCAGCTTCGATATTTACAATGAGCAGTTCTTC,CASSFDIYNEQFF
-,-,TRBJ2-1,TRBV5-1,TGCGCCAGCGCTGGGACTCCTAAGAGCTCCTACAATGAGCAGTTCTTC,CASAGTPKSSYNEQFF
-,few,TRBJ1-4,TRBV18,TGTGCCAGCTCAAGGGAATCGGGAGAAAAACTGTTTTTT,CASSRESGEKLFF
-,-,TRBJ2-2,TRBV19,TGTGCCAGTAGTATTCGGGGGGAGCTGTTTTTT,CASSIRGELFF
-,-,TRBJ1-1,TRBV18,TGTGCCAGCTCACCTACCGGTCAGGGAACTGAAGCTTTCTTT,CASSPTGQGTEAFF
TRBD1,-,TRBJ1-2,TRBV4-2,TGTGCCAGCAGCCAAGATGGGGCGGGACAGACCTATGGCTACACCTTC,CASSQDGAGQTYGYTF
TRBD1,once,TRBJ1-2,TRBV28,TGTGCCAGCAGCCTAGGCGGACAGGGCGGGGGCTACACCTTC,CASSLGGQGGGYTF
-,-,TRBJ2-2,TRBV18,TGTGCCAGCTCACCCGGAGGAGGGATCGGGGAGCTGTTTTTT,CASSPGGGIGELFF
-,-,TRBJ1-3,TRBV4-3,TGCGCCAGCAGCCAAGAATTCAGGGATGGAAACACCATATATTTT,CASSQEFRDGNTIYF
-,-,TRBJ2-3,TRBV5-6,TGTGCCAGCGCCCAGGGTAGGAGGGGAGATACGCAGTATTTT,CASAQGRRGDTQYF
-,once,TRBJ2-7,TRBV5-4,TGTGCCAGCAGCTTTGTGGTAAGCGACGAGCAGTACTTC,CASSFVVSDEQYF
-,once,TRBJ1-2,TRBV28,TGTGCCAGCAGTTTGGGGACAACTAACTATGGCTACACCTTC,CASSLGTTNYGYTF
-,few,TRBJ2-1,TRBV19,TGTGCCAGTAGTATAGGTGGAGGGGCCTATCACGATGAGCAGTTCTTC,CASSIGGGAYHDEQFF
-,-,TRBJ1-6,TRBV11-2,TGTGCCAGCAGCTTAGCCCCAGGATTTAATTCACCCCTCCACTTT,CASSLAPGFNSPLHF
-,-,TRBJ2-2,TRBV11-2,TGTGCCAGCAGACATTCAAGCATGACCGGGGAGCTGTTTTTT,CASRHSSMTGELFF
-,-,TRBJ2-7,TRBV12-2,TGTGCAAGTCGCCTCCAAGGGACTAGCTCTTTTCCCTCCTACGAGCAGTACTTC,CASRLQGTSSFPSYEQYF
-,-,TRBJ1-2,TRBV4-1,TGCGCCAGCAGCCAAGGAGGGACCGGGGTTGGCTACACCTTC,CASSQGGTGVGYTF
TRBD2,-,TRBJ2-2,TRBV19,TGTGCCAGTACTTCTGGGGAGGGGAACACCGGGGAGCTGTTTTTT,CASTSGEGNTGELFF
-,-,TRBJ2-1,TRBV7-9,TGTGCCAGCAGCTTAGTTAGGTATAGCTCCTACAATGAGCAGTTCTTC,CASSLVRYSSYNEQFF
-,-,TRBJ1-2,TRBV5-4,TGTGCCAGCAGCAACGGGGGGGGAAACTATGGCTACACCTTC,CASSNGGGNYGYTF